This is a list of T cell receptor beta chains from one sample in a study of post-analysis software for immune sequencing data. TCRdb processed the PCR reads anew with MiXCR; each CDR3 protein has one entry. The data hold fewer than 850,000 distinct CDR3 sequences, with 30% observed a single time. Source material: blood. These receptor sequences come from a girl aged 10-17 years with multiple sclerosis. Each CDR3 is given with its conserved first and last residue. A D gene is named only where the DNA matches it firmly. The size of a clone is reported for some rows only, either as once, few or many, or as a class for expanded clones.

NA	TRBV19	TRBJ1-1	NA	TGTGCCAGCGCCTTGAAGTTCAACACTGAAGCTTTCTTT	CASALKFNTEAFF
NA	TRBV7-9	TRBJ1-4	NA	TGTGCCAGCAGCTCCCGGTCGAGCGACGGAAAACGGTTTTTT	CASSSRSSDGKRFF
TRBD2	TRBV10-3	TRBJ2-1	few	TGTGCCATCAGTGGGCCGGGACAGGAAGCGGGAGGGCCTTACAATGAGCAGTTCTTC	CAISGPGQEAGGPYNEQFF
NA	TRBV28	TRBJ2-6	NA	TGTGCCAGCAGTTTACGGGACCGGGGGGCCAACGTCCTGACTTTC	CASSLRDRGANVLTF
NA	TRBV7-9	TRBJ2-1	NA	TGTGCCAGCAGCTTACCACTAGCCGGACATGAGCAGTTCTTC	CASSLPLAGHEQFF
TRBD2	TRBV7-2	TRBJ2-7	few	TGTGCCAGCAGCTTAGTACTAGCGGGAGGGGACGAGCAGTACTTC	CASSLVLAGGDEQYF
NA	TRBV5-1	TRBJ2-7	NA	TGCGCCAGCAGCTATAGGGGATCCCCGTACGAGCAGTACTTC	CASSYRGSPYEQYF
NA	TRBV12-3/TRBV12-4	TRBJ2-5	many	TGTGCCAGCAGTTTGTTGGGCTTGGAGACCCAGTACTTC	CASSLLGLETQYF
NA	TRBV28	TRBJ2-7	few	TGTGCCAGCTGTGGCCCGGGACAAAACTACGAGCAGTACTTC	CASCGPGQNYEQYF
NA	TRBV10-3	TRBJ2-1	many	TGTGCCACCGAGGGGGCGGGATACAATGAGCAGTTCTTC	CATEGAGYNEQFF
NA	TRBV7-8	TRBJ1-2	few	TGTGCCAGCAGCCCGGAGGTCCGGGGATCGTACTATGGCTACACCTTC	CASSPEVRGSYYGYTF
NA	TRBV25-1	TRBJ2-1	NA	TGTGCCAGCAGTGATCCGGACAGTAAATACAATGAGCAGTTCTTC	CASSDPDSKYNEQFF
TRBD2	TRBV20-1	TRBJ2-5	few	TGCAGTGCTAGCCTAGCGGGAGGCCCTTATGAGACCCAGTACTTC	CSASLAGGPYETQYF
NA	TRBV20-1	TRBJ2-5	many	TGCAGTGCTAGTTTGATCCAGACCCAGTACTTC	CSASLIQTQYF
TRBD2	TRBV5-1	TRBJ2-1	NA	TGCGCCAGCAGTTTGGATGGGTTCGTAGCGGGGGGCTCCTACAATGAGCAGTTCTTC	CASSLDGFVAGGSYNEQFF
NA	TRBV20-1	TRBJ2-1	NA	TGCAGCGGAGGGGGGAGTACTCGCGGTGAGCAGTTCTTC	CSGGGSTRGEQFF
NA	TRBV3-1	TRBJ2-3	many	TGCGCCAGCAGCCAAGAGGGGGTCCGCACAGATACGCAGTATTTT	CASSQEGVRTDTQYF
NA	TRBV7-6	TRBJ2-3	few	TGTGCCAGCCAGCCCGACAGGAGGTTGGCGGATACGCAGTATTTT	CASQPDRRLADTQYF
TRBD2	TRBV20-1	TRBJ2-1	NA	TGCAGTGCTAGAGATCCGACTAGCGAGACTAACAATGAGCAGTTCTTC	CSARDPTSETNNEQFF
TRBD1	TRBV12-3/TRBV12-4	TRBJ2-1	few	TGTGCCACCGGACGAAGACAGGGCCATCTCGATGAGCAGTTCTTC	CATGRRQGHLDEQFF
NA	TRBV5-1	TRBJ1-2	few	TGCGCCAGCAGCTCCACCTTGACCGCTAACTATGGCTACACCTTC	CASSSTLTANYGYTF
NA	TRBV29-1	TRBJ1-5	NA	TGCAGCGTAACGACGGGGGGTCAGCCCCAGCATTTT	CSVTTGGQPQHF
NA	TRBV28	TRBJ2-7	few	TGTGCCATCAGAGTTTCAGGGTCTACCTACGAGCAGTACTTC	CAIRVSGSTYEQYF
NA	TRBV18	TRBJ2-3	NA	TGTGCCAGCTCACCCGGATTTAGCACAGATACGCAGTATTTT	CASSPGFSTDTQYF
TRBD2	TRBV5-1	TRBJ2-1	NA	TGCGCCAGCAGCTTAGGACTAGCGGGAATTGATGAGCAGTTCTTC	CASSLGLAGIDEQFF
TRBD1	TRBV20-1	TRBJ1-1	NA	TGCAGTGCTAGGGACAGGGGGCAAGGAGCTTTCTTT	CSARDRGQGAFF
TRBD1	TRBV4-3	TRBJ2-7	few	TGCGCCAGCAGCCAAGACATGAGACAGGGGGCCTACGAGCAGTACTTC	CASSQDMRQGAYEQYF
TRBD1	TRBV3-1	TRBJ2-3	few	TGTGCCAGCAGCCACCGGACAGGAAATACGCAGTATTTT	CASSHRTGNTQYF
TRBD2	TRBV20-1	TRBJ2-3	NA	TGCAGTGCACCACGGGCGGGGGGGGAAAGCACAGATACGCAGTATTTT	CSAPRAGGESTDTQYF
TRBD2	TRBV4-1	TRBJ2-5	NA	TGCGCCAGCAGCCAAGGAGCGGGGGGGCGAGAGACCCAGTACTTC	CASSQGAGGRETQYF
TRBD1	TRBV5-5	TRBJ2-7	NA	TGTGCCAGCAGAAATGAGGGGGCACTCGACTCCTGCGAGCAGTACTTC	CASRNEGALDSCEQYF
TRBD1	TRBV20-1	TRBJ2-1	few	TGCAGTGCTAGAGATCAGGGGGATGAGCAGTTCTTC	CSARDQGDEQFF